This TCR beta chain was captured by sequencing in a study of OX40 agonist ivuxolimab in advanced cancers. Study-wide background: The patients got ivuxolimab, which is an agonistic anti-OX40 (CD134) antibody. Therapy given before enrollment (anti-PD-1, anti-PD-L1 or anti-CTLA-4) was allowed, and 30% to 50% had some. The study's findings and limits: Several nonresponders also turned out to have low normalized T-cell clonal expansion.

Comment on this clone: What it recognizes is unknown.

Autoimmune disease history or systemic immunosuppression led to patient exclusion. Clones were sequenced by immunoSEQ multiplex PCR, and TCRdb holds only the in-frame ones, with some missing. Of fewer than 60,000 clones listed, nearly 80% are singletons. V lost 2 bases to trimming and J lost 4 bases; unmatched junction nucleotides: 6. The CDR3 runs to 14 residues. Germline V gene data show CDR1 as SQVTM and CDR2 as ANQGSEA. The source was CD4+ or CD8+ T cells sorted from blood, collected in a trial of the OX40 agonist ivuxolimab. The chain links TRBV29-1 to TRBJ2-3; TRBD1 aligns across 7 bases. The TCR comes from an adult with an advanced solid tumor such as melanoma, head and neck, liver or kidney cancer. The CDR3 DNA reads TGCAGCGTTGAAAAGGGGGCGGCGGCAGATACGCAGTATTTT. It codes for CSVEKGAAADTQYF.